A single sample is the source of the 32 T cell receptor beta chains below, sequenced in a study of blood T cell repertoires in COVID-19. Using immunoSEQ multiplex PCR, the repertoire was profiled, and TCRdb retains in-frame clones only, with some absent. The sample contains around 240,000 clones, approximately 82% of which appear only once. The sample comprised peripheral blood. The source is a woman aged 80 or over with acute or convalescent COVID-19.

This clone came up once. CDR3 amino acids: CASSIGQGNEQFF. The CDR3 coding sequence is TGTGCCAGCAGCATAGGACAGGGAAATGAGCAGTTCTTC. J is TRBJ2-1 and V is TRBV11-3, with 8 bases aligning to TRBD1. V lost 5 bases, J lost 7 bases, and 4 bases stayed unmatched. The germline V gene has CDR1 SGHNT and CDR2 YENEEA. CDR3 length: 13 amino acids.

This chain connects TRBV11-2 to TRBJ1-1; a possible D gene is TRBD1 (5 bases). V lost 8 bases and J 4 bases, leaving 20 bases between the germline ends. Germline V gene data show CDR1 as SGHAT and CDR2 as FQNNGV. CDR3 length: 15 amino acids. CDR3 sequence: CASQYVGGMVTEAFF. Written as DNA, the CDR3 is TGTGCCAGCCAATATGTCGGGGGAATGGTCACTGAAGCTTTCTTT. The variable domain in full, completed from reference TRBV11-2 and TRBJ1-1, reads EAGVAQSPRYKIIEKRQSVAFWCNPISGHATLYWYQQILGQGPKLLIQFQNNGVVDDSQLPKDRFSAERLKGVDSTLKIQPAKLEDSAVYLCASQYVGGMVTEAFFGQGTRLTVV.

This chain connects TRBV19 to TRBJ1-2; 7 bases map to TRBD1. After removal of 5 bases from V and 8 bases from J, the junction contained 11 bases not matched to a gene. Germline CDR1 and CDR2: LNHDA and SQIVND (reference sequence). The CDR3 is 14 amino acids. The CDR3 sequence: CASSSTGSGGGYTF. CDR3 nucleotide sequence: TGTGCCAGTAGTTCGACAGGGTCTGGTGGCGGCTACACCTTC.

A few counts support this clone. V gene TRBV24-1 combines with J gene TRBJ2-1; D is uncertain. Germline V gene sequence: CDR1 KGHDR, CDR2 SFDVKD. The CDR3 covers 15 residues. With 2 bases removed from V and 5 bases from J, the gap between germline ends came to 12 bases. The CDR3 protein is CATSDWATSDNEQFF. The CDR3 DNA sequence: TGTGCCACCAGTGATTGGGCAACATCCGACAATGAGCAGTTCTTC.

Of note for this clone: A junction boundary mismatches the germline segment, possibly from a read error. This chain connects TRBV11-2 to TRBJ2-7; no definite D call. The CDR3 has 11 amino acids. Germline-derived CDR1 and CDR2 are SGHAT and FQNNGV. The DNA of the CDR3 is TGTGCCAGCAGCTCCTCCTACGCGCAGTACTTC. Its protein is CASSSSYAQYF.

This clone has a handful of counts. The sample has other DNA sequences that encode this CDR3 too. This chain joins TRBV6-1 and TRBJ1-5; TRBD1 matches 7 bases. Germline V gives CDR1 MNHNS, CDR2 SASEGT. The CDR3 length is 15 residues. Unmatched junction bases numbered 1, after V lost 2 bases and J lost 0 bases. CDR3 in amino acids: CASSENRGSNQPQHF. The CDR3 coding sequence is TGTGCCAGCAGTGAAAACAGGGGTAGCAATCAGCCCCAGCATTTT.

This clone was detected only once. The chain uses TRBV6-5 and TRBJ1-2; 8 bases match TRBD1. CDR1 is MNHEY, CDR2 SVGAGI, per germline. The trim removed 7 bases at V and 7 bases at J, leaving 8 bases unmatched. CDR3 size: 13 residues. CDR3 protein: CASKGRGLGGYTF. The CDR3 DNA is TGTGCCAGCAAGGGCAGGGGGCTAGGTGGCTACACCTTC.

This sequence joins TRBV19 and TRBJ2-5; D possibly corresponds to TRBD2 (5 bases). The CDR3 contains 16 residues. Trimming removed 6 bases at V and 5 bases at J, with 22 bases between. Germline CDR1 and CDR2: LNHDA and SQIVND (reference sequence). This CDR3 is CASSPPQTNHRETQYF. The CDR3 DNA reads TGTGCCAGTAGCCCCCCCCAGACTAATCATAGGGAGACCCAGTACTTC.

The chain uses TRBV6-6 and TRBJ2-7; TRBD1 matches at 11 bases. The V segment lost 10 bases and the J segment 4 bases; nucleotides outside the gene matches: 6. Germline assignment: CDR1 MNHNY and CDR2 SVGAGI (reference sequence). This CDR3 comprises 13 residues. DNA of the CDR3: TGTGCCACCAGGACAGGGGGCAATTACGAGCAGTACTTC. It is translated as CATRTGGNYEQYF.

This clone was recorded at least ten times. The CDR3 protein is CASSLALDRTYEQYF. CDR3 nucleotides: TGTGCCAGCAGCTTAGCGCTCGACAGAACCTACGAGCAGTACTTC. The chain joins TRBV7-8 to TRBJ2-7; weak D call: TRBD1 (5 bases). The CDR3 totals 15 residues. Trimming cost V 0 bases and J 2 bases, with 11 bases left between them. Germline V CDR1 and CDR2: SGHVS, FQNEAQ.

This clone came up once. The chain joins TRBV7-2 to TRBJ2-3; TRBD1 matches at 10 bases. Germline V CDR1 and CDR2: SGHTA, FQGNSA. The CDR3 totals 14 residues. The trim removed 8 bases at V and 3 bases at J, leaving 5 bases unmatched. The CDR3 spells CASSTGGWTDTQYF. The CDR3 region has the DNA TGTGCCAGCTCGACAGGGGGCTGGACAGATACGCAGTATTTT.

This chain connects TRBV5-8 to TRBJ2-7; no reliable D call. The CDR3 consists of 11 residues. Trimming took 4 bases from V and 3 from J, leaving 5 bases between them. The V gene's germline CDR1 is SGHTS and CDR2 YDEGEE. The CDR3 nucleotides read TGTGCCAGCAGCCAGATCTACGAGCAGTACTTC. Its protein product is CASSQIYEQYF.

The CDR3 protein is CASSSRTGGYEQYF. DNA for the CDR3: TGTGCCAGCAGCTCCCGGACAGGGGGCTACGAGCAGTACTTC. V and J are TRBV7-2 and TRBJ2-7; 10 positions agree with TRBD1. Germline CDR1 and CDR2: SGHTA and FQGNSA. Trimming removed 4 bases from V and 3 bases from J; junction bases left unmatched: 3. This CDR3 region has 14 residues.

The genes are TRBV28 and TRBJ1-1, with a possible D match to TRBD1 (5 bases). This CDR3 is 14 amino acids long. V was pared by 8 bases and J by 6 bases, with 19 bases between. Germline-derived CDR1 and CDR2 are MDHEN and SYDVKM. The CDR3 is CASHPPGLGAEAFF. In DNA, the CDR3 is TGTGCCAGCCACCCCCCGGGACTTGGGGCTGAAGCTTTCTTT. Together with reference TRBV28 and TRBJ1-1, the CDR3 gives the full variable domain: DVKVTQSSRYLVKRTGEKVFLECVQDMDHENMFWYRQDPGLGLRLIYFSYDVKMKEKGDIPEGYSVSREKKERFSLILESASTNQTSMYLCASHPPGLGAEAFFGQGTRLTVV.

The V gene is TRBV5-5, the J gene TRBJ2-7, with D possibly matching TRBD2 (6 bases). The CDR3 contains 14 residues. Trimming left V 4 bases short and J 6 bases short, with 17 bases between. Per the germline V gene, CDR1 is SGHKS and CDR2 is YYEKEE (reference sequence). CDR3 loop: CASSPLEGSGEQYF. In DNA, the CDR3 is TGTGCCAGCAGCCCGCTGGAGGGTTCCGGCGAGCAGTACTTC.

The chain uses TRBV7-9 and TRBJ1-3; D uncertain. The germline CDR1 and CDR2 sequences are SEHNR and FQNEAQ (reference sequence). The CDR3 runs to 17 residues. V lost 1 base to trimming and J lost 2 bases, with 15 bases between them. CDR3: CASSLEVGSQAGNTIYF. DNA of the CDR3: TGTGCCAGCAGCTTAGAAGTGGGGAGTCAAGCTGGAAACACCATATATTTT.

The J gene is TRBJ1-1, the V gene TRBV19, with 8 bases that match TRBD1. Per the germline V gene, CDR1 is LNHDA and CDR2 is SQIVND (reference sequence). J gave up 0 bases and V 6 bases, and 12 bases lay outside the gene matches. The CDR3 extends over 17 amino acids. CDR3 nucleotides: TGTGCCAGTAGACGCTCCCGGACAGGGCTTATGAACACTGAAGCTTTCTTT. Translated: CASRRSRTGLMNTEAFF.

The chain links TRBV5-1 to TRBJ1-2, with a tentative D call TRBD1 (5 bases). CDR3 length: 14 amino acids. CDR1 SGHRS and CDR2 YFSETQ come from the germline V gene. V dropped 0 bases and J dropped 8 bases, with 14 bases sitting between them. The CDR3 nucleotides are TGCGCCAGCAGCTTGGCCGGGGACTTGGGGGGCTACACCTTC. This encodes CASSLAGDLGGYTF.

The chain links TRBV27 to TRBJ2-1; D is possibly TRBD2 (6 bases). Germline CDR1 MNHEY, CDR2 SMNVEV (reference sequence). Trimming removed 7 bases at V and 8 bases at J, with 18 bases between. The CDR3 contains 14 residues. Here the CDR3 DNA reads TGTGCCAGCACTCGACTAGGCGGGGTCGATGAGCAGTTCTTC. This codes for CASTRLGGVDEQFF.

A few counts support this clone. The chain employs TRBV21-1 and TRBJ2-2; TRBD2 was called by the table and not checked on the DNA. TRBV21-1 is reported as a pseudogene. This CDR3 is built from 17 residues. CDR3 sequence (DNA): TGTGCCAGCAGCAAAGGCGGGGGGGCAGAGAACACCGGGGAGCTGTTTTTT. The encoded protein is CASSKGGGAENTGELFF.

This clone turned up a few times. V is TRBV12-3 or TRBV12-4 and J is TRBJ1-6; no clear D. V shed 3 bases and J shed 8 bases, with 5 bases lying between them. This CDR3 has 12 residues. The CDR3 protein is CASSFSHSPLHF. DNA of the CDR3: TGTGCCAGCAGTTTTTCTCATTCACCCCTCCACTTT.

V and J are TRBV5-1 and TRBJ2-1, with TRBD2 identical over 11 bases. Germline lookup yields CDR1 SGHRS and CDR2 YFSETQ. This CDR3 has 15 residues. The V segment lost 4 bases and the J segment 7 bases; nucleotides outside the gene matches: 7. CDR3 coding DNA: TGCGCCAGCAGCATTAGCGGGGGGGCAGTTAATGAGCAGTTCTTC. It codes for CASSISGGAVNEQFF.

This rearrangement joins TRBV6-5 to TRBJ2-4; TRBD1 might be the D (5 bases). The CDR3 spans 15 residues. V shed 6 bases and J shed 4 bases, with 16 bases lying between them. The germline CDR1 and CDR2 sequences are MNHEY and SVGAGI. In nucleotides, the CDR3 is TGTGCCAGCAGCGACGTTGGGGCCCCGAAAAACATTCAGTACTTC. This encodes CASSDVGAPKNIQYF.

In its sample, this clone was seen once. This chain links TRBV7-2 with TRBJ2-5; 11 bases fit TRBD2. Germline loops: CDR1 SGHTA, CDR2 FQGNSA. This CDR3 region has 15 residues. Trimming removed 6 bases from V and 5 bases from J; junction bases left unmatched: 8. Written as DNA, the CDR3 is TGTGCCAGCAGGCTAGCGGGAGGCCCCCGGGAGACCCAGTACTTC. This codes for CASRLAGGPRETQYF.

This chain uses TRBV7-9 with TRBJ1-5, with D perhaps matching TRBD1 (5 bases). Germline CDR1 SEHNR, CDR2 FQNEAQ (reference sequence). The CDR3 is 15 residues long. V was cut by 0 bases and J by 3 bases, with 9 bases left in between. The CDR3 bases are TGTGCCAGCAGCTTAGCGGCGGGGGTCAATCAGCCCCAGCATTTT. It specifies CASSLAAGVNQPQHF.

This clone was seen just once. The chain uses TRBV3-1 (or the pseudogene TRBV3-2) and TRBJ1-2; 7 nucleotides line up with TRBD1. Germline-derived CDR1 and CDR2 are LGHDT and YNNKEL (reference sequence). Trimming took 3 bases from V and 2 from J; bases not matched to a gene: 12. The length of the CDR3 is 17 residues. CDR3 nucleotides: TGTGCCAGCAGCCATCCTTCCCCCGAACAGGGGAACTATGGCTACACCTTC. Protein product: CASSHPSPEQGNYGYTF.

The chain has TRBV4-2 and TRBJ1-4, with no clear D. Trimming cost V 4 bases and J 3 bases, with 12 bases left between them. CDR1 and CDR2 (germline): LGHNA, YNFKEQ. CDR3 size: 15 residues. The CDR3 DNA is TGTGCCAGCAGCCGCGAACTTCGAGCTAATGAAAAACTGTTTTTT. It codes for CASSRELRANEKLFF.

The genes are TRBV28 and TRBJ1-2, with TRBD1 matching over 8 bases. V was clipped by 6 bases and J by 4 bases; unmatched bases: 16. CDR3 length equals 17 residues. Germline V gene sequence: CDR1 MDHEN, CDR2 SYDVKM. CDR3 nucleotide sequence: TGTGCCAGCAGCGCGCCCGGGGCAGGGGGCACGGGCTATGGCTACACCTTC. This sequence encodes CASSAPGAGGTGYGYTF.

The V and J genes are TRBV7-9 and TRBJ2-2; D ambiguous. The CDR3 loop spans 12 amino acids. With 3 bases removed from V and 7 bases from J, the gap between germline ends came to 6 bases. Germline loops: CDR1 SEHNR, CDR2 FQNEAQ (reference sequence). This CDR3 reads CASSFSVGELFF. The CDR3 region has the DNA TGTGCCAGCAGCTTCTCGGTCGGGGAGCTGTTTTTT.

With regard to this clone: At one boundary the junction diverges from the germline segment, which might be a read error. The V gene is TRBV5-4, the J gene TRBJ2-1; 10 bases fit TRBD2. Germline assignment: CDR1 SGHNT and CDR2 YYREEE (reference sequence). This CDR3 has 15 amino acids. CDR3 DNA sequence: TGTGCCAGCAGCTTAGCGGGAGGGCGCTACGATGAGCAGTTCTTC. Translated, it gives CASSLAGGRYDEQFF.

This chain connects TRBV28 to TRBJ2-7; TRBD2 is a possible D gene (5 bases). CDR1 and CDR2 from the germline V gene are MDHEN and SYDVKM. V was pared by 10 bases and J by 2 bases, with 15 bases between. The length of the CDR3 is 13 residues. The CDR3 reads CATRTGNTYEQYF. The CDR3 DNA sequence: TGTGCCACAAGGACCGGGAACACCTACGAGCAGTACTTC.

V and J are TRBV5-6 and TRBJ2-7; TRBD2 might be the D (5 bases). CDR1 is SGHDT, CDR2 YYEEEE, per germline. V was cut by 5 bases and J by 4 bases, with 13 bases left in between. The CDR3 spans 13 residues. Written as DNA, the CDR3 is TGTGCCAGCAGTCGACGCCCGGGATACGAGCAGTACTTC. Encoded protein: CASSRRPGYEQYF.